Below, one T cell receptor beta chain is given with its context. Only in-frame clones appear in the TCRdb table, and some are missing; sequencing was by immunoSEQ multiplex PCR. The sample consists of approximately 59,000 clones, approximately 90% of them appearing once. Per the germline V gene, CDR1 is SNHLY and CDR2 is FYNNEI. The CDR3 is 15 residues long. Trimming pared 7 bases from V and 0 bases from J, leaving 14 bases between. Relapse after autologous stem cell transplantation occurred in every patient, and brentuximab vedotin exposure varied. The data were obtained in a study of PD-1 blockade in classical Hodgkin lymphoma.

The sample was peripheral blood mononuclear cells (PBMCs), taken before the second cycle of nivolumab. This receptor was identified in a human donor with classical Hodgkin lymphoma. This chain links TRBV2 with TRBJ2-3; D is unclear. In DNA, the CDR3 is TGTGCCAGCAATTTAAATGGGCAAAGCACAGATACGCAGTATTTT. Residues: CASNLNGQSTDTQYF.